The 11 T cell receptor beta chains given below trace back to one sample, sequenced in a study of radiation and T cells in renal cell carcinoma. Clones were sequenced by immunoSEQ multiplex PCR, and TCRdb holds only the in-frame ones, with some missing. Counted here are just over 150,000 clones, around 90% occurring once; the ten biggest clones make up 13%. Time point here: blood 2 weeks post-SBRT. Treatment of the sample: 15 Gy SBRT to primary tumor, nephrectomy 4 weeks later. This specimen consisted of blood, obtained from a patient whose treatment included radiotherapy and nephrectomy. The receptors here all came from a woman in her forties or fifties with renal cell carcinoma.

The chain couples TRBV6-6 to TRBJ1-2; 7 bases agree with TRBD1. CDR1 MNHNY and CDR2 SVGAGI come from the germline V gene (reference sequence). With V trimmed by 1 base and J by 8 bases, 13 bases remained unmatched. The CDR3 sequence is 16 residues long. DNA of the CDR3: TGTGCCAGCAGTTACTTAAATTTAGGACAGGTTGGCGGCTACACCTTC. It yields the protein CASSYLNLGQVGGYTF.

The chain carries TRBV18 and TRBJ1-1, with unresolved D. Trimming stripped 6 bases from V and 0 bases from J, with 14 bases between. This CDR3 is built from 15 residues. Per the germline V gene, CDR1 is KGHSH and CDR2 is LQKENI. CDR3 protein: CASSTEGMMNTEAFF. CDR3 nucleotides: TGTGCCAGCTCCACCGAAGGCATGATGAACACTGAAGCTTTCTTT. Drawing the rest from reference TRBV18 and TRBJ1-1, the complete variable domain is NAGVMQNPRHLVRRRGQEARLRCSPMKGHSHVYWYRQLPEEGLKFMVYLQKENIIDESGMPKERFSAEFPKEGPSILRIQQVVRGDSAAYFCASSTEGMMNTEAFFGQGTRLTVV.

The V gene is TRBV2, the J gene TRBJ2-2, with 11 bases that match TRBD1. The length of the CDR3 is 14 residues. From germline, CDR1 is SNHLY and CDR2 FYNNEI. J was trimmed by 6 bases and V by 7 bases; bases with no gene match: 4. CDR3 coding DNA: TGTGCCAGCAACGGACAGGGGGCTTCCGGGGAGCTGTTTTTT. Encoded protein: CASNGQGASGELFF.

The chain has TRBV19 and TRBJ2-3; 11 nucleotides match TRBD2. The CDR3 has 18 residues. Germline CDR1 LNHDA, CDR2 SQIVND (reference sequence). The junction had 9 bases not matched to a gene; V was cut back by 4 bases and J by 0 bases. The CDR3 DNA is TGTGCCAGTAGTAAAGGGCCAGGGACTAGCGGAAGCACAGATACGCAGTATTTT. Protein product: CASSKGPGTSGSTDTQYF.

This clone was seen just once. The chain carries TRBV5-4 and TRBJ2-7; 10 bases are shared with TRBD2. The CDR3 sequence is 15 residues long. Germline trimming cut 2 bases from V and 2 bases from J; bases unmatched to any gene: 4. Germline V gene data show CDR1 as SGHNT and CDR2 as YYREEE (reference sequence). CDR3 sequence reads: CASSLPGLATYEQYF. The CDR3 DNA sequence: TGTGCCAGCAGCTTACCGGGACTAGCGACCTACGAGCAGTACTTC.

This clone was picked up a small number of times. The J gene is TRBJ1-1, the V gene TRBV19, with 8 positions matching TRBD1. The CDR3 spans 15 residues. V was clipped by 0 bases and J by 4 bases; unmatched bases: 4. In germline, CDR1 is LNHDA, CDR2 SQIVND (reference sequence). CDR3 nucleotides: TGTGCCAGTAGTATAGATCAGGGGGCTTTCACTGAAGCTTTCTTT. This gives the protein CASSIDQGAFTEAFF.

The CDR3 DNA is TGTGCCAGCAGCTTAGACGGGACTAGCCTCGAGACCCAGTACTTC. This codes for CASSLDGTSLETQYF. The chain couples TRBV11-2 to TRBJ2-5, with 9 bases lining up with TRBD2. The CDR3 sequence is 15 residues long. CDR1 and CDR2 from the germline V gene are SGHAT and FQNNGV. V dropped 0 bases and J dropped 5; count of bases not matched to a gene: 4.

The chain uses TRBV13 and TRBJ2-3; tentatively, D is TRBD2 (5 bases). The CDR3 runs 16 residues. Germline CDR1 is PRHDT and CDR2 is FYEKMQ (reference sequence). Between the trimmed V and J ends, which lost 5 bases and 5 bases, there was a span of 20 bases. The DNA of the CDR3 is TGTGCCAGCAGCCGGACGGCGGGCAAATGGGGAGATACGCAGTATTTT. This encodes CASSRTAGKWGDTQYF.

This clone was observed a single time. The chain employs TRBV5-1 and TRBJ2-7; TRBD2 aligns across 12 bases. V dropped 0 bases and J dropped 9; count of bases not matched to a gene: 7. This CDR3 is 15 amino acids long. Germline-derived CDR1 and CDR2 are SGHRS and YFSETQ. This CDR3 is CASSLGLAGGTWQYF. As DNA, the CDR3 is TGCGCCAGCAGCTTGGGGCTAGCGGGGGGGACTTGGCAGTACTTC. Together with reference TRBV5-1 and TRBJ2-7, the CDR3 gives the full variable domain: KAGVTQTPRYLIKTRGQQVTLSCSPISGHRSVSWYQQTPGQGLQFLFEYFSETQRNKGNFPGRFSGRQFSNSRSEMNVSTLELGDSALYLCASSLGLAGGTWQYFGPGTRLTVT.

This clone was counted a few times. The V and J genes are TRBV19 and TRBJ1-1; D not resolved. V gave up 1 base and J gave up 1 base, with 7 bases separating them. This CDR3 contains 14 residues. Germline CDR1 is LNHDA and CDR2 is SQIVND (reference sequence). CDR3 sequence: CASSIGPANTEAFF. CDR3 bases: TGTGCCAGTAGTATAGGGCCAGCGAACACTGAAGCTTTCTTT.

CDR3 sequence: CASSRFGSLRRTGELFF. CDR3 coding DNA: TGTGCCAGCAGCCGTTTCGGGTCACTAAGAAGGACCGGGGAGCTGTTTTTT. The J gene is TRBJ2-2, the V gene TRBV13; D is undetermined. V lost 5 bases, J lost 5 bases, and 21 bases lay in between. Germline V gives CDR1 PRHDT, CDR2 FYEKMQ (reference sequence). This CDR3 has 17 amino acids.